The 21 T cell receptor beta chains reported below all come from one sample, sequenced in a study of tumor-infiltrating lymphocytes in primary liver carcinoma. From unsorted bulk tissue weighing about 18-30 mg, DNA and RNA were co-extracted. Making TCR beta cDNA involved around 520 ng total RNA and a constant-region primer. Libraries covering TCR beta were generated through three nested multiplex PCR rounds (using a slightly modified ARM-PCR). The first two PCR rounds used TRBV1-TRBV30 primers with a Cbeta primer, nine to eleven cycles each. TCRdb redid the calling of the multiplex PCR reads with MiXCR, one entry per CDR3 protein. The sample holds 100,000 to 150,000 distinct CDR3 sequences, 65% seen once. Sequenced sample: liver tumor tissue from sampling region 1. The subset was: tumor region T1, superior pole. All receptors derive from a woman in her fifties or sixties with primary liver carcinoma and hepatitis B virus infection.

In the case of this clonotype: Its ends do not fully match the called genes, so a read error is possible. The chain uses TRBV6-6 and TRBJ2-7; 11 bases agree with TRBD2. This CDR3 spans 17 amino acids. The germline CDR1 and CDR2 sequences are MNHNY and SVGAGI (reference sequence). The CDR3 DNA is TGTTCCAGCTCCCCACGACGACTAGCGGGACCCCTGGACGAGCAGTACTTC. It is translated as CSSSPRRLAGPLDEQYF.

This clonotype showed up just a few times. This may be a read error, as it is one base from a much larger clone. The CDR3 does not close with the conserved phenylalanine or tryptophan, likely indicating a read error. The chain couples TRBV10-3 to TRBJ1-2, with 8 bases matching TRBD1. J gave up 6 bases and V 7 bases, and 7 bases lay outside the gene matches. The CDR3 has 13 amino acids. Germline values: CDR1 ENHRY, CDR2 SYGVKD. CDR3 residues: CAITSDRDNGYTY. The CDR3 DNA sequence: TGTGCCATCACTTCGGACAGGGATAATGGCTACACCTAC.

A word on this clonotype: The junction differs from germline at one of its ends, possibly a read error. The chain links TRBV7-9 to TRBJ1-4; D gene uncertain. This CDR3 has 16 amino acids. CDR1 SEHNR and CDR2 FQNEAQ come from the germline V gene (reference sequence). The CDR3 bases are TGTCCCAGCAGCTTAGGAGTAGGATCAACTAATGAAAAACTGTTTTTT. This sequence encodes CPSSLGVGSTNEKLFF.

This chain uses TRBV4-2 with TRBJ2-3, with 10 bases that match TRBD2. CDR1 and CDR2 (germline): LGHNA, YNFKEQ. The CDR3 totals 16 residues. DNA of the CDR3: TGTGCAAGCGGCCAAGAACTAGCGGGACCCACAGATACGCAGTATTTT. Translation gives CASGQELAGPTDTQYF.

This sequence joins TRBV5-4 and TRBJ2-7; 7 nucleotides line up with TRBD1. This CDR3 has 14 residues. Germline V CDR1 and CDR2: SGHNT, YYREEE (reference sequence). Losses at the gene ends were 8 bases for V and 2 bases for J; bases not matched to a gene: 10. CDR3 coding DNA: TGTGCCAGGAGGGCGTGGGACAGTACCTACGAGCAGTACTTC. Protein sequence: CARRAWDSTYEQYF.

Turning to this clonotype: One end of the junction is discordant with germline, which a read error may explain. The chain combines TRBV5-6 with TRBJ2-5; 10 nucleotides align to TRBD1. Germline CDR1 reads SGHDT; CDR2 reads YYEEEE. The CDR3 runs to 16 residues. This CDR3 is CTSSLVGTGDLLAQYF. The CDR3 DNA follows: TGTACCAGCAGCTTGGTCGGGACAGGGGACCTTCTGGCCCAGTACTTC. Full variable domain (missing parts from reference TRBV5-6 and TRBJ2-5): DAGVTQSPTHLIKTRGQQVTLRCSPKSGHDTVSWYQQALGQGPQFIFQYYEEEERQRGNFPDRFSGHQFPNYSSELNVNALLLGDSALYLCTSSLVGTGDLLAQYFGPGTRLLVL.

J is TRBJ2-6 and V is TRBV11-3; a possible D gene is TRBD1 (5 bases). Trimming removed 5 bases at V and 18 bases at J, with 23 bases between. Per germline, CDR1 SGHNT and CDR2 YENEEA. The CDR3 has 14 amino acids. CDR3: CASSLYSGANAQTF. DNA for the CDR3: TGTGCCAGCAGCCTATACTCTGGGGCCAACGCCCAGACTTTC.

This clonotype appeared many times. This sequence joins TRBV7-9 and TRBJ2-1, with no clear D. V lost 8 bases to trimming and J lost 2 bases, with 19 bases between them. CDR1 and CDR2 (germline): SEHNR, FQNEAQ (reference sequence). The CDR3 has 16 amino acids. The CDR3 DNA reads TGTGCCAGCTCCGGGTTGAGTCTAGTCCCCTACAATGAGCAGTTCTTC. This encodes CASSGLSLVPYNEQFF.

Turning to this clonotype: This may be a read error, as it is one base from a much larger clone. The V and J genes are TRBV5-4 and TRBJ2-1; tentatively, D is TRBD2 (6 bases). The CDR3 runs to 15 residues. Germline loops: CDR1 SGHNT, CDR2 YYREEE (reference sequence). V was trimmed by 1 base and J by 8 bases, leaving 16 bases between them. This CDR3 reads CASSLRRRVEDEQFF. Here the CDR3 DNA reads TGTGCCAGCAGCTTGCGTAGGAGGGTTGAGGATGAGCAGTTCTTC.

Turning to this clonotype: A read error may be the cause here, since a much bigger clone is one base away. The CDR3 DNA reads TGCAGCGTCTCGGGGGAGGGGGGGCATTCAGATACGCGGTATTTT. Residues: CSVSGEGGHSDTRYF. This chain connects TRBV29-1 to TRBJ2-3; possibly TRBD2 for D (7 bases). The germline CDR1 and CDR2 sequences are SQVTM and ANQGSEA. The CDR3 is 15 amino acids.

The table lists this clonotype with a count of one. A read error may explain this, as a much larger clone is one base away. The rearrangement uses TRBV6-5 and TRBJ1-1; D remains ambiguous. Germline assignment: CDR1 MNHEY and CDR2 SVGAGI. Trimming removed 3 bases from V and 0 bases from J, with 8 bases in between. This CDR3 contains 14 residues. The CDR3: CASSYCRLNTEAFF. CDR3 in DNA: TGTGCCAGCAGTTATTGCCGGCTGAACACTGAAGCTTTCTTT.

This clonotype was found a few times. The chain has TRBV30 and TRBJ1-4; no reliable D call. V dropped 3 bases and J dropped 8 bases, with 19 bases sitting between them. Germline assignment: CDR1 GTSNPN and CDR2 SVGIG (reference sequence). The CDR3 is 15 residues long. Here the CDR3 DNA reads TGTGCCTGGAGCCGAGACGATGGATTGTGGGAAAAACTGTTTTTT. Its translation: CAWSRDDGLWEKLFF.

This clonotype was picked up one time. The CDR3 loop reads CTVLQGQGTDTQYF. The DNA for the CDR3 is TGCACCGTCCTACAGGGACAGGGCACAGATACGCAGTATTTT. The chain combines TRBV29-1 with TRBJ2-3; TRBD1 aligns across 8 bases. Germline V gene data show CDR1 as SQVTM and CDR2 as ANQGSEA. The CDR3 is made up of 14 amino acids.

This clonotype was recorded once. This may arise from a read error, as a much more abundant clone is one base away. This chain links TRBV10-1 with TRBJ2-1; 13 bases agree with TRBD2. The V segment lost 5 bases and the J segment 9 bases; nucleotides outside the gene matches: 10. Germline V gene lookup returns CDR1 WNHNN and CDR2 SYGVQD (reference sequence). This CDR3 region has 16 residues. Written as DNA, the CDR3 is TGCGCCAGCAGTTTCATCCGGACTAGCGGGAGAGGTGAGCAGTTCTTC. It encodes CASSFIRTSGRGEQFF.

The V gene is TRBV29-1, the J gene TRBJ2-4; 7 bases align to TRBD1. V gave up 7 bases and J gave up 11 bases; unmatched junction bases: 14. Looked up from germline, CDR1 is SQVTM and CDR2 is ANQGSEA. The CDR3 consists of 13 residues. The chain's CDR3 is CSAITGTEDVQYF. DNA of the CDR3: TGCAGCGCGATCACCGGGACAGAGGACGTTCAGTACTTC.

The table lists this clonotype with a count of one. A read error may be the cause here, since a much bigger clone is one base away. CDR3 amino acids: CASSILSQGTEAFF. CDR3 coding DNA: TGTGCCAGCAGTATACTAAGTCAGGGCACTGAAGCTTTCTTT. This chain joins TRBV2 and TRBJ1-1; D perhaps matches TRBD1 (5 bases). The CDR3 is 14 amino acids. Trimming stripped 5 bases from V and 4 bases from J, with 14 bases between. Germline loops: CDR1 SNHLY, CDR2 FYNNEI. The full variable domain, with the rest looked up from reference TRBV2 and TRBJ1-1, is EPEVTQTPSHQVTQMGQEVILRCVPISNHLYFYWYRQILGQKVEFLVSFYNNEISEKSEIFDDQFSVERPDGSNFTLKIRSTKLEDSAMYFCASSILSQGTEAFFGQGTRLTVV.

As regards this clonotype: A junction boundary mismatches the germline segment, possibly from a read error. The V gene is TRBV11-2, the J gene TRBJ2-1; 9 nucleotides match TRBD2. Looked up from germline, CDR1 is SGHAT and CDR2 is FQNNGV. This CDR3 has 17 amino acids. The CDR3 region is CTSSFLLTSGCDNEQFF. Here the CDR3 DNA reads TGTACCAGCAGCTTCCTGCTAACTAGCGGGTGCGACAATGAGCAGTTCTTC.

V is TRBV14 and J is TRBJ2-5, with 8 bases identical to TRBD1. The V gene end was trimmed by 4 bases and the J gene end by 5 bases; junction bases not matched to a gene: 9. This CDR3 spans 15 amino acids. Per germline, CDR1 SGHDN and CDR2 FVKESK. The CDR3 bases are TGTGCCAGCAGCCGACAGGGGATTGTAAAGGAGACCCAGTACTTC. Amino acids: CASSRQGIVKETQYF.

Comments on this clonotype: A much more abundant neighbour one base away suggests this may be a read error. The J gene is TRBJ1-2, the V gene TRBV12-3 or TRBV12-4; D is uncertain. The CDR3 spans 14 residues. The CDR3 nucleotides are TGTACCAGCAGTTTACTTTCCCGGTCGGGGAGCTACACCTTC. Amino acid sequence: CTSSLLSRSGSYTF.

The V and J genes are TRBV24-1 and TRBJ2-1, with 9 bases matching TRBD2. The germline gives CDR1 KGHDR, CDR2 SFDVKD. V shed 4 bases, J shed 4 bases, and the junction held 10 bases outside the gene matches. This CDR3 contains 17 residues. CDR3 in DNA: TGTGCCACCAGTGACACCCTGACTAGCGGCTTTTACAATGAGCAGTTCTTC. Translating it yields CATSDTLTSGFYNEQFF.

Turning to this clonotype: A read error may explain this, as a much larger clone is one base away. The chain combines TRBV29-1 with TRBJ2-5; D is undetermined. The V end lost 5 bases, the J end lost 3 bases, and 7 bases lay between the germline ends. The CDR3 spans 11 residues. Germline CDR1 and CDR2: SQVTM and ANQGSEA. For the CDR3, the DNA is TGCAGCGTTAACGCCGAAGAGACCCAGTACTTC. Its protein is CSVNAEETQYF.